A selection of T cell receptor beta chains follows, all from one sample in a study of a mutant IDH1 vaccine in newly diagnosed glioma. Generated by immunoSEQ multiplex PCR, the TCRdb table keeps only in-frame clones and is missing some. Here the sample spans 41,000 or so clones, more than 60% being singletons. These receptors have no known antigen. The specimen comprised PBMCs, sampled from a glioma patient whose treatment included an IDH1 peptide vaccine. These receptors all come from a woman aged 40 to 55 with glioma. Some clones in this sample may be carry-over from other donors' samples. CDR3s include the opening cysteine and the closing phenylalanine or tryptophan. D genes are given only for firm matches. Size is omitted from some rows. Given values are once, few, many or a class for expanded clones.

J gene: TRBJ2-7; D gene: NA; clone size: NA; V gene: TRBV28; CDR3 DNA: TGTGCCAGCACTGAACCGGGCCGAGGGGGGCGCGGCGAGCAGTACTTC; CDR3 protein: CASTEPGRGGRGEQYF
J gene: TRBJ1-4; D gene: TRBD1; clone size: once; V gene: TRBV19; CDR3 DNA: TGTGCCAGTAGTATACCGGCAGGGGGCCTTAATGAAAAACTGTTTTTT; CDR3 protein: CASSIPAGGLNEKLFF
J gene: TRBJ1-2; D gene: TRBD1; clone size: NA; V gene: TRBV9; CDR3 DNA: TGTGCCAGCAGCGGGAACAGGGGCGGCTACACCTTC; CDR3 protein: CASSGNRGGYTF
J gene: TRBJ1-1; D gene: NA; clone size: NA; V gene: TRBV4-3; CDR3 DNA: TGCGCCAGCAGCCAAGAGTACGGCACTGAAGCTTTCTTT; CDR3 protein: CASSQEYGTEAFF
J gene: TRBJ2-7; D gene: NA; clone size: NA; V gene: TRBV28; CDR3 DNA: TGTGCCAGCGGTTGGGGTAGGGGTAGAGAGCAGTACTTC; CDR3 protein: CASGWGRGREQYF
J gene: TRBJ2-2; D gene: TRBD2; clone size: NA; V gene: TRBV27; CDR3 DNA: TGTGCCAGCAGTTTAGTTGAGCGGGGGAGGATGTTTTTT; CDR3 protein: CASSLVERGRMFF
J gene: TRBJ2-3; D gene: TRBD2; clone size: few; V gene: TRBV4-3; CDR3 DNA: TGCGCCAGCAGCCAAAGCGGGATGGGCACAGATACGCAGTATTTT; CDR3 protein: CASSQSGMGTDTQYF
J gene: TRBJ1-1; D gene: NA; clone size: NA; V gene: TRBV19; CDR3 DNA: TGTGCCAGTAGTCGACAGGTGAACACTGAAGCTTTCTTT; CDR3 protein: CASSRQVNTEAFF
J gene: TRBJ2-7; D gene: NA; clone size: NA; V gene: TRBV27; CDR3 DNA: TGTGCCAGCAGTTTAGGTGATCCAGGATTCTACGAGCAGTACTTC; CDR3 protein: CASSLGDPGFYEQYF
J gene: TRBJ1-1; D gene: NA; clone size: once; V gene: TRBV4-1; CDR3 DNA: TGCGCCAGCGGGCTTGGGGGGGGCGATTTCACTGAAGCTTTCTTT; CDR3 protein: CASGLGGGDFTEAFF
J gene: TRBJ1-5; D gene: NA; clone size: NA; V gene: TRBV27; CDR3 DNA: TGTGCCAGCAGTTATCACAACTCAGGCAATCAGCCCCAGCATTTT; CDR3 protein: CASSYHNSGNQPQHF
J gene: TRBJ1-2; D gene: NA; clone size: NA; V gene: TRBV10-3; CDR3 DNA: TGTGCCATCAGTGAGTCAAGTTATGGCTACACCTTC; CDR3 protein: CAISESSYGYTF
J gene: TRBJ2-5; D gene: NA; clone size: NA; V gene: TRBV28; CDR3 DNA: TGTGCCAGCAGTTCGGGGGAGACCCAGTACTTC; CDR3 protein: CASSSGETQYF
J gene: TRBJ2-1; D gene: TRBD2; clone size: NA; V gene: TRBV5-1; CDR3 DNA: TGCGCCAGCAGCTTCCTAGCGGGGGGGGATGAGCAGTTCTTC; CDR3 protein: CASSFLAGGDEQFF
J gene: TRBJ1-5; D gene: NA; clone size: NA; V gene: TRBV28; CDR3 DNA: TGTGCCACCGACCGAGCGACGGTTTATAGCAATCAGCCCCAGCATTTT; CDR3 protein: CATDRATVYSNQPQHF
J gene: TRBJ2-7; D gene: NA; clone size: NA; V gene: TRBV5-1; CDR3 DNA: TGCGCCAGCAGTCCAACAACTCCCACCTACGAGCAGTACTTC; CDR3 protein: CASSPTTPTYEQYF
J gene: TRBJ2-1; D gene: TRBD1; clone size: NA; V gene: TRBV7-3; CDR3 DNA: TGTGCCAGCAACCTCCCGGGACAGGGATACAATGAGCAGTTCTTC; CDR3 protein: CASNLPGQGYNEQFF
J gene: TRBJ2-7; D gene: NA; clone size: NA; V gene: TRBV5-1; CDR3 DNA: TGCGCCAGCAGCTTGCTACATACTCAGGGGCCACCCTCCTACGAGCAGTACTTC; CDR3 protein: CASSLLHTQGPPSYEQYF
J gene: TRBJ2-7; D gene: TRBD2; clone size: NA; V gene: TRBV13; CDR3 DNA: TGTGCCAGCAGCTTTCGTGGGGGAGGCGGGGGTAGCTACGAGCAGTACTTC; CDR3 protein: CASSFRGGGGGSYEQYF
J gene: TRBJ2-2; D gene: TRBD2; clone size: NA; V gene: TRBV10-3; CDR3 DNA: TGTGCCATCAGTGGAACTAGCGGGGAGGGCGGGGAGCTGTTTTTT; CDR3 protein: CAISGTSGEGGELFF
J gene: TRBJ1-2; D gene: NA; clone size: NA; V gene: TRBV19; CDR3 DNA: TGTGCCAGTAGTATCGTTCGGGACACATATGGCTACACCTTC; CDR3 protein: CASSIVRDTYGYTF
J gene: TRBJ1-2; D gene: TRBD1; clone size: NA; V gene: TRBV27; CDR3 DNA: TGTGCCAGCATGGGGACAGGGCATGGCTACACCTTC; CDR3 protein: CASMGTGHGYTF
J gene: TRBJ1-1; D gene: NA; clone size: NA; V gene: TRBV5-1; CDR3 DNA: TGCGCCAGCAGCTTTGGCGAGCGAGCTGAAGCTTTCTTT; CDR3 protein: CASSFGERAEAFF
J gene: TRBJ2-5; D gene: TRBD2; clone size: NA; V gene: TRBV5-1; CDR3 DNA: TGCGCCAGCAGCCCTCCCCAGGGTAGCGGGGGAGAGACCCAGTACTTC; CDR3 protein: CASSPPQGSGGETQYF
J gene: TRBJ2-7; D gene: TRBD2; clone size: few; V gene: TRBV19; CDR3 DNA: TGTGCCAGTAGTATGAGGGCGGGGGATTACGAGCAGTACTTC; CDR3 protein: CASSMRAGDYEQYF
J gene: TRBJ2-5; D gene: NA; clone size: NA; V gene: TRBV7-2; CDR3 DNA: TGTGCCAGCAGCGGGCTAACAAAAGAGACCCAGTACTTC; CDR3 protein: CASSGLTKETQYF